Below, 20 T cell receptor beta chains from the same sample are listed, as sequenced in a study of T cell responses to AZD1222 COVID-19 vaccine. Libraries were prepared by immunoSEQ multiplex PCR; TCRdb keeps only in-frame clonotypes and omits some of them. The sample yields some 130,000 clones, around 85% seen once. The starting material was peripheral blood, obtained on day 0 of AZD1222 vaccination. Receptors were obtained from an adult in good health.

V is TRBV12-5 and J is TRBJ2-1; D possibly matches TRBD1 or TRBD2 (5 bases each). The CDR3 loop spans 15 amino acids. V was shortened by 1 base and J by 4 bases, with 11 bases between the two germline ends. In germline, CDR1 is LGHNT, CDR2 FRNRAP. CDR3 residues: CASGLGDLDYNEQFF. CDR3 DNA: TGTGCTAGTGGTTTGGGGGACCTCGATTACAATGAGCAGTTCTTC.

The chain uses TRBV5-8 and TRBJ1-6; no clear D gene. This CDR3 region has 13 residues. V lost 7 bases, J lost 7 bases, and 12 bases lay in between. Germline values: CDR1 SGHTS, CDR2 YDEGEE. As DNA, the CDR3 is TGTGCCAGCGGTCTGGCTCTGAATTCACCCCTCCACTTT. This codes for CASGLALNSPLHF.

The chain has TRBV28 and TRBJ2-3; TRBD2 matches 7 bases. Germline values: CDR1 MDHEN, CDR2 SYDVKM. This CDR3 is built from 16 residues. Trimming removed 4 bases from V and 2 bases from J; junction bases left unmatched: 9. CDR3 sequence: CASSYPTSRHTDTQYF. CDR3 bases: TGTGCCAGCAGTTACCCGACTAGCAGACACACAGATACGCAGTATTTT.

A few counts support this clone. The J gene is TRBJ1-2, the V gene TRBV6-5; 10 positions match TRBD1. CDR1 is MNHEY, CDR2 SVGAGI, per germline. Trimming at V came to 4 bases and at J to 8 bases, leaving 7 bases not matched to a gene. This CDR3 has 14 amino acids. The CDR3 DNA sequence: TGTGCCAGCAGTTTCGGGGGGACAGGGGACGGCTACACCTTC. Its protein product is CASSFGGTGDGYTF.

This clone has just one count. This chain uses TRBV19 with TRBJ1-4; TRBD1 matches at 7 bases. With V trimmed by 7 bases and J by 8 bases, 13 bases remained unmatched. The germline V gene has CDR1 LNHDA and CDR2 SQIVND (reference sequence). This CDR3 comprises 15 residues. CDR3: CASTFSTGVGEKLFF. The CDR3 coding sequence is TGTGCCAGTACCTTTTCCACAGGGGTCGGGGAAAAACTGTTTTTT.

The V call is TRBV4-1, the J call TRBJ2-3, with TRBD2 identical over 8 bases. Germline assignment: CDR1 MGHRA and CDR2 YSYEKL. The V segment lost 1 base and the J segment 5 bases; nucleotides outside the gene matches: 14. The CDR3 spans 18 residues. The DNA for the CDR3 is TGCGCCAGCAGCCAAGGGAATTGGAAGCGGGGGACGGGAGATACGCAGTATTTT. It specifies CASSQGNWKRGTGDTQYF.

The gene calls are TRBV6-1 and TRBJ2-6; 10 bases line up with TRBD1. The germline V gene encodes CDR1 MNHNS and CDR2 SASEGT. V was clipped by 8 bases and J by 0 bases; unmatched bases: 4. The CDR3 covers 16 residues. CDR3 in amino acids: CASGGTGASGANVLTF. In DNA, the CDR3 is TGTGCCAGCGGTGGGACAGGGGCCTCTGGGGCCAACGTCCTGACTTTC.

The chain couples TRBV10-2 to TRBJ2-2; a possible D gene is TRBD2 (5 bases). V was pared by 7 bases and J by 4 bases, with 22 bases between. This CDR3 comprises 17 residues. Germline CDR1 is WSHSY and CDR2 is SAAADI. CDR3 nucleotides: TGCGCCAGCACCACTGAGGGTGCTTACTCACGCACCGGGGAGCTGTTTTTT. This encodes CASTTEGAYSRTGELFF.

The chain combines TRBV7-2 with TRBJ1-4; weak D call: TRBD1 (5 bases). Germline V CDR1 and CDR2: SGHTA, FQGNSA. The CDR3 totals 15 residues. V lost 1 base and J lost 7, with 13 bases in between. The CDR3 nucleotides are TGTGCCAGCAGCTTAGGCCCGACCGGGGGTGAAAAACTGTTTTTT. Protein sequence: CASSLGPTGGEKLFF.

The V gene is TRBV3-1 (or the pseudogene TRBV3-2), the J gene TRBJ1-1, with 7 nucleotides matching TRBD1. V lost 10 bases to trimming and J lost 6 bases; unmatched junction nucleotides: 14. Germline lookup yields CDR1 LGHDT and CDR2 YNNKEL (reference sequence). The CDR3 runs to 14 residues. The CDR3 loop is CATNAQGGVAEAFF. CDR3 nucleotide sequence: TGTGCCACCAATGCCCAGGGGGGGGTGGCTGAAGCTTTCTTT.

This chain joins TRBV5-1 and TRBJ2-3; the match to TRBD2 covers 16 bases. Trimming took 7 bases from V and 0 from J; bases not matched to a gene: 11. CDR1 and CDR2 (germline): SGHRS, YFSETQ. CDR3 length: 19 amino acids. The CDR3 DNA follows: TGCGCCAGCTCAAACGCGGGACTAGCGGGAGGGCGGAGCACAGATACGCAGTATTTT. This sequence encodes CASSNAGLAGGRSTDTQYF.

The count of this clone is one. The rearrangement links TRBV5-6 to TRBJ2-1; D is unclear. Germline CDR1 reads SGHDT; CDR2 reads YYEEEE. V was trimmed by 0 bases and J by 2 bases, leaving 15 bases between them. This CDR3 region has 17 residues. This CDR3 reads CASSLGPAIAPYNEQFF. CDR3 bases: TGTGCCAGCAGCTTGGGTCCGGCTATAGCTCCCTACAATGAGCAGTTCTTC.

The chain links TRBV30 to TRBJ2-7; D might be TRBD1 or TRBD2, each matching 5 bases. Germline CDR1 is GTSNPN and CDR2 is SVGIG (reference sequence). This CDR3 contains 16 residues. Trimming cost V 3 bases and J 2 bases, with 20 bases left between them. CDR3 sequence reads: CAWRAKGVGETYEQYF. For the CDR3, the DNA is TGTGCCTGGAGGGCCAAAGGGGTTGGGGAGACCTACGAGCAGTACTTC.

This sequence joins TRBV7-2 and TRBJ1-5; tentatively, D is TRBD1 (5 bases). V lost 6 bases and J lost 0, with 12 bases in between. From germline, CDR1 is SGHTA and CDR2 FQGNSA. This CDR3 is built from 15 residues. DNA for the CDR3: TGTGCCAGCAGGGGGGTTGAACATAGCAATCAGCCCCAGCATTTT. As protein: CASRGVEHSNQPQHF.

This clone occurred once. This chain connects TRBV6-6 to TRBJ1-5, with 7 bases matching TRBD1. CDR1 is MNHNY, CDR2 SVGAGI, per germline (reference sequence). The ends lost 2 bases at V and 8 bases at J; junction bases unmatched: 6. The CDR3 is made up of 14 amino acids. The CDR3 spells CASSYGLGQEPQHF. The CDR3, as DNA: TGTGCCAGCAGTTACGGACTCGGACAGGAGCCCCAGCATTTT.

The gene calls are TRBV6-2 or TRBV6-3 and TRBJ2-7; D gene unclear. This CDR3 is 13 amino acids long. The germline V and J ends were trimmed by 2 bases and 7 bases, with 12 bases remaining between them. Germline assignment: CDR1 MNHEY and CDR2 SVGEGT. For the CDR3, the DNA is TGTGCCAGCAGTTACGGATGTGGTCGGGAGCAGTACTTC. Translating gives CASSYGCGREQYF.

The rearrangement uses TRBV9 and TRBJ1-1, with D unclear. Trimming cost V 4 bases and J 0 bases, with 10 bases left between them. This CDR3 contains 14 residues. CDR1 and CDR2 (germline): SGDLS, YYNGEE. The CDR3 coding sequence is TGTGCCAGCAGCCCAGGACCCCTGAACACTGAAGCTTTCTTT. As protein: CASSPGPLNTEAFF.

This clone was seen more than once but under ten times. This chain joins TRBV4-1 and TRBJ1-1, with TRBD1 matching over 7 bases. Germline V CDR1 and CDR2: MGHRA, YSYEKL. The CDR3 is 16 residues long. The ends lost 5 bases at V and 1 base at J; junction bases unmatched: 10. DNA for the CDR3: TGCGCCAGCAGCGAAGGACAGGCCGACCAGAACACTGAAGCTTTCTTT. The encoded protein is CASSEGQADQNTEAFF.

V is TRBV5-1 and J is TRBJ1-1; 7 bases fit TRBD1. This CDR3 region has 14 residues. Germline V gives CDR1 SGHRS, CDR2 YFSETQ. The J segment lost 0 bases and the V segment lost 3 bases, leaving 2 bases of the junction unmatched. The DNA for the CDR3 is TGCGCCAGCAGCTATGGGACAGTGAACACTGAAGCTTTCTTT. This sequence encodes CASSYGTVNTEAFF.

This clone showed up just a few times. The chain recombines TRBV6-2 or TRBV6-3 with TRBJ2-5; D not resolved. The germline gives CDR1 MNHEY, CDR2 SVGEGT. This CDR3 has 15 residues. Trimming stripped 0 bases from V and 3 bases from J, with 11 bases between. Written as DNA, the CDR3 is TGTGCCAGCAGTTACTCCACCGCACACGAAGAGACCCAGTACTTC. Amino acids: CASSYSTAHEETQYF.